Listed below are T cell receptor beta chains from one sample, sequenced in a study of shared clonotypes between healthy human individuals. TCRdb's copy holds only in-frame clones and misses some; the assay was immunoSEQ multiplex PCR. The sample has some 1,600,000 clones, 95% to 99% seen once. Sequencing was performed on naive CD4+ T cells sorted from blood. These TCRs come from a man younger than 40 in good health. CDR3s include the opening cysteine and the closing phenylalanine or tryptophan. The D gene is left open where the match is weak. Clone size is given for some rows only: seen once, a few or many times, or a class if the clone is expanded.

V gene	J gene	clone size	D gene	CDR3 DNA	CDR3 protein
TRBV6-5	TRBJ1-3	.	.	TGTGCCAGCAGACCGACCAAGACAGCCGGAAACACCATATATTTT	CASRPTKTAGNTIYF
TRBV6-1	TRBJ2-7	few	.	TGTGCCAGCAGTGAACGGGGACCCTACGAGCAGTACTTC	CASSERGPYEQYF
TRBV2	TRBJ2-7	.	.	TGTGCCAGCAAGGCAGGGAACTACGAGCAGTACTTC	CASKAGNYEQYF
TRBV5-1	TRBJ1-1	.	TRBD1	TGCGCCAGCAGCACAGGGGATAGACGGGACACTGAAGCTTTCTTT	CASSTGDRRDTEAFF
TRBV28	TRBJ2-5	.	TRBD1	TGTGCCAGCAGTACAACAGGGGGCAGGGAGACCCAGTACTTC	CASSTTGGRETQYF
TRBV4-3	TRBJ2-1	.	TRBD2	TGCGCCAGCAGCCTACAGGCGGGAGCGCACAATGAGCAGTTCTTC	CASSLQAGAHNEQFF
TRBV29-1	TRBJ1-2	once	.	TGCAGCGTTAACAGGGTAGGCGCTAACTATGGCTACACCTTC	CSVNRVGANYGYTF
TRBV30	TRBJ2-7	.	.	TGTGCCTGGAGGGGGGACGGTCACGAGCAGTACTTC	CAWRGDGHEQYF
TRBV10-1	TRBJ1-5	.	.	TGCGCCAGCAGTCCCCCCATGTGGAGAGATAGCAATCAGCCCCAGCATTTT	CASSPPMWRDSNQPQHF
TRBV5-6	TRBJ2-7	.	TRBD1	TGTGCCAGCAGCTACGACAGGGGAGGCTTTTACGAGCAGTACTTC	CASSYDRGGFYEQYF
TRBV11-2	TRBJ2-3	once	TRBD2	TGTGCCAGCAGCTTAGTAGTGGGGGGGGATACGCAGTATTTT	CASSLVVGGDTQYF
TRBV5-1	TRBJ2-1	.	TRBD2	TGCGCCAGCAGCTTGAACCCTAGCGGGACTGACAATGAGCAGTTCTTC	CASSLNPSGTDNEQFF
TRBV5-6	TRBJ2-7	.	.	TGTGCCAGCAGCTTGGGCCGCGAGCAGTACTTC	CASSLGREQYF
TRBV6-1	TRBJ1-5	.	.	TGTGCCAGCAGTGAAGGCATATCACGGGTTCAGCCCCAGCATTTT	CASSEGISRVQPQHF
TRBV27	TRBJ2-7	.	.	TGTGCCAGCAGTGCCCACGGACAGTGGTTCGAGCAGTACTTC	CASSAHGQWFEQYF
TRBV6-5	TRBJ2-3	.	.	TGTGCCAGCAGAAGGACGGGAAAAAACGTAGATACGCAGTATTTT	CASRRTGKNVDTQYF
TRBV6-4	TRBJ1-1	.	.	TGTGCCAGCAGGGGGGAGGGGACCTTGAACACTGAAGCTTTCTTT	CASRGEGTLNTEAFF
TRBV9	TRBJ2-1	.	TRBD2	TGTGCCAGCAGCGTAGTCGGGGGGGCGCCGGGTGAGCAGTTCTTC	CASSVVGGAPGEQFF
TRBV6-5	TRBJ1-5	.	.	TGTGCCTGTCCGGCAACCTCGGATCAGCCCCAGCATTTT	CACPATSDQPQHF
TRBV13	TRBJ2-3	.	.	TGTGCCAGCAGCCCCCGGGGATGGGGGAGGGGGCTGGATACGCAGTATTTT	CASSPRGWGRGLDTQYF
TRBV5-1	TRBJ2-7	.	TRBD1	TGCGCCAGCAGGGCCGGGACAGGATCCTACGAGCAGTACTTC	CASRAGTGSYEQYF
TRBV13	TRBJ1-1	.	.	TGTGCCAGCAGCTTAGCCCGCGGACACGGAGCTTTCTTT	CASSLARGHGAFF
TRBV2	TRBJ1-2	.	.	TGTGCCAGCAGTGGGCGGGGCGGGAGTGGCTACACCTTC	CASSGRGGSGYTF
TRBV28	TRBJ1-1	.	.	TGTGCCAGCAGACCGGCCGGGAGGAACACTGAAGCTTTCTTT	CASRPAGRNTEAFF
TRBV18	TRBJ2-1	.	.	TGTGCCAGCTCACCACAAGCCAATGAGCAGTTCTTC	CASSPQANEQFF
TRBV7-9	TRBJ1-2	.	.	TGTGCCAGCAGAGAAGACATGGCCTATGGCTACACCTTC	CASREDMAYGYTF
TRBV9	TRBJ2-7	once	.	TGTGCCAGCAGCGTAGATTGGGCGCACGAGCAGTACTTC	CASSVDWAHEQYF
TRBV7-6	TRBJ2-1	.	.	TGTGCCAGCAGCTTGGGACTGGGCAATGAGCAGTTCTTC	CASSLGLGNEQFF
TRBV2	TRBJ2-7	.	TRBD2	TGTGCCAGCAGAGTCGCGACTATAGCGGGGAAGTCCTACGAGCAGTACTTC	CASRVATIAGKSYEQYF
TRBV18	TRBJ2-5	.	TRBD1	TGTGCCAGCTCACTTCGGGACAGGACGTATCAAGAGACCCAGTACTTC	CASSLRDRTYQETQYF
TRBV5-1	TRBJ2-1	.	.	TGCGCCAGCAGCAACCAGGGGAAAAATGAGCAGTTCTTC	CASSNQGKNEQFF
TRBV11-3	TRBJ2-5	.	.	TGTGCCAGCAGCCTTAATGATAAGGAGACCCAGTACTTC	CASSLNDKETQYF
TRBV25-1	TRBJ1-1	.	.	TGTGCCAGCAGTTATGGCGGGAAGACTGAAGCTTTCTTT	CASSYGGKTEAFF
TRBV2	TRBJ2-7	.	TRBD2	TGTGCCAGCAGTGAAGGGGTATCTAGCGGCTACGAGCAGTACTTC	CASSEGVSSGYEQYF
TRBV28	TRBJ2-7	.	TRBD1	TGTGCCAGCAGTTCCTTCTGGACAGGGGATGGCGAGCAGTACTTC	CASSSFWTGDGEQYF
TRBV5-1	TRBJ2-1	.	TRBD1	TGCGCCAGCACCTTGGACAGGGGGCATGAGCAGTTCTTC	CASTLDRGHEQFF
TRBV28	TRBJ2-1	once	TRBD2	TGTGCCAGCAGTCCCCCGGGGGGGTATGGCTCCTACAATGAGCAGTTCTTC	CASSPPGGYGSYNEQFF
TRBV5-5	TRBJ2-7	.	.	TGTGCCAGCAGCTTGGATTACGACAGGACCTACGAGCAGTACTTC	CASSLDYDRTYEQYF
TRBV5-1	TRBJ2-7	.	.	TGCGCCAGCAGCACCTACCTCTCCTACGAGCAGTACTTC	CASSTYLSYEQYF
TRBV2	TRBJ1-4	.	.	TGTGCCAGCAGTATGGAGGTCAGCCTCGTGGCAACTAATGAAAAACTGTTTTTT	CASSMEVSLVATNEKLFF
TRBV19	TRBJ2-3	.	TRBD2	TGTGCCAGTAGTATCGTAGCGGGAAGCGCAGATACGCAGTATTTT	CASSIVAGSADTQYF
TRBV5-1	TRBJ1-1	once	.	TGCGCCAGCAGCTTCAGCGATGAAGCTTTCTTT	CASSFSDEAFF
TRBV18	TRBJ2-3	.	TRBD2	TGTGCCAGCTCACCACTCGGCCTAGCGGGAGAAACCGATACGCAGTATTTT	CASSPLGLAGETDTQYF
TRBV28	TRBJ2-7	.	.	TGTGCCAGCAGTTTCGGAGGGGACCCCTACGAGCAGTACTTC	CASSFGGDPYEQYF
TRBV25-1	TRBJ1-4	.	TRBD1	TGTGCCAGCAGTAACAGGGGAGGTATTGAAAAACTGTTTTTT	CASSNRGGIEKLFF
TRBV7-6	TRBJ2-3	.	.	TGTGCCAGCAGCCCAGGGTCGACTAGCACAGATACGCAGTATTTT	CASSPGSTSTDTQYF
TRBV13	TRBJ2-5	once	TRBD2	TGTGCCAGCAGCCGACCTCAGAGCGGGAGGGAAGAGACCCAGTACTTC	CASSRPQSGREETQYF
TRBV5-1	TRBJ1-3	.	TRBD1	TGCGCCAGCAGCTTGGAGGGACAGGGGGCATCTGGAAACACCATATATTTT	CASSLEGQGASGNTIYF
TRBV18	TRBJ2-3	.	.	TGTGCCAGCTCACCTCCTAGGGGTGATAGCACAGATACGCAGTATTTT	CASSPPRGDSTDTQYF
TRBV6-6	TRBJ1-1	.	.	TGTGCCAGCAGTTTCCGGAACACTGAAGCTTTCTTT	CASSFRNTEAFF
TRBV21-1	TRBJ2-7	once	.	TGTGCCAGCAGCAACCCCCGGGACAGGGGAACCTACGAGCAGTACTTC	CASSNPRDRGTYEQYF
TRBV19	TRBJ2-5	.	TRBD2	TGTGCCAGTTCTGAACTAGCGGGAGGGCCACGAAGAGAGACCCAGTACTTC	CASSELAGGPRRETQYF
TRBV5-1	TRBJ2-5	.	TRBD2	TGCGCCAGCAGCCTGAGCGGGAGAGCAGATGAGACCCAGTACTTC	CASSLSGRADETQYF
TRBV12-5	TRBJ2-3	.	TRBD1	TGTGCTAGTGGTTCAAGCCCCACAGGGGCTGGCAGCACAGATACGCAGTATTTT	CASGSSPTGAGSTDTQYF
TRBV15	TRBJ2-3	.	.	TGTGCCACCAGCAGGGCAATGGTCGGGACCACAGATACGCAGTATTTT	CATSRAMVGTTDTQYF